These T cell receptor beta chains were read from a single sample in a study of blood T cell repertoires in COVID-19. Data came from immunoSEQ multiplex PCR; TCRdb stores just in-frame clones and leaves some out. This sample carries 110,000 or so clones, about 88% of them seen once, and the ten largest clones take around 8.4%. Sequencing was carried out using peripheral blood. These receptors came from a woman in her 70s who had recovered from COVID-19. CDR3s include the opening cysteine and the closing phenylalanine or tryptophan. Fields, in order: clone size, D gene, V gene, J gene, CDR3 length, CDR3 DNA, CDR3 protein. A D gene is named only where the DNA matches it firmly. Only some rows state a clone size, as once, few, many or a class for expanded clones.

size: few; D: .; V: TRBV28; J: TRBJ1-1; length: 12; DNA: TGTGCCAGCAGTTTCCGACAGGCTGAAGCTTTCTTT; CDR3: CASSFRQAEAFF
size: .; D: .; V: TRBV5-4; J: TRBJ1-4; length: 16; DNA: TGTGCCAGCAGCCGTTGGACACTCTCTGGTGGGGAAAAACTGTTTTTT; CDR3: CASSRWTLSGGEKLFF
size: few; D: .; V: TRBV19; J: TRBJ1-5; length: 16; DNA: TGTGCCAGTAGTATCCACAGGCGCTCGGGCAATCAGCCCCAGCATTTT; CDR3: CASSIHRRSGNQPQHF
size: .; D: .; V: TRBV12-3/TRBV12-4; J: TRBJ1-5; length: 12; DNA: TGTGCCACCTCCTATGGCAATCAGCCCCAGCATTTT; CDR3: CATSYGNQPQHF
size: .; D: TRBD1; V: TRBV18; J: TRBJ1-6; length: 15; DNA: TGTGCCAGCTCACCACCAGACAGGGGTGATTCACCCCTCCACTTT; CDR3: CASSPPDRGDSPLHF
size: .; D: .; V: TRBV27; J: TRBJ2-3; length: 15; DNA: TGTGCCAGCAGTTTCACTAGCCCCAACACAGATACGCAGTATTTT; CDR3: CASSFTSPNTDTQYF
size: .; D: TRBD1; V: TRBV5-5; J: TRBJ2-7; length: 15; DNA: TGTGCCAGCAGCTCGACGAGGACAGGTCCCGGCGAGCAGTACTTC; CDR3: CASSSTRTGPGEQYF
size: .; D: .; V: TRBV19; J: TRBJ2-3; length: 14; DNA: TGTGCCAGTAGTATAGGGTCAGGTATAGATACGCAGTATTTT; CDR3: CASSIGSGIDTQYF
size: .; D: TRBD1; V: TRBV7-8; J: TRBJ2-7; length: 14; DNA: TGTGCCAGCAGCCCTGACAGGGGGGAGAGTAAGCAGTACTTC; CDR3: CASSPDRGESKQYF
size: .; D: TRBD2; V: TRBV5-1; J: TRBJ2-1; length: 16; DNA: TGCGCCAGCAGCCCCCTCCCTAGCGGGAGCCACAATGAGCAGTTCTTC; CDR3: CASSPLPSGSHNEQFF
size: .; D: TRBD1; V: TRBV28; J: TRBJ1-2; length: 16; DNA: TGTGCCAGCAGTTCCGGGACAGGGCCCCCTCGAAGGGGCTACACCTTC; CDR3: CASSSGTGPPRRGYTF
size: .; D: .; V: TRBV19; J: TRBJ2-7; length: 13; DNA: TGTGCCAGTAGTCAGGGGAGTTACTACGAGCAGTACTTC; CDR3: CASSQGSYYEQYF
size: .; D: TRBD1; V: TRBV19; J: TRBJ2-5; length: 14; DNA: TGTGCCAGTAGTTGGGACAGGTCCGTCGGGACCCAGTACTTC; CDR3: CASSWDRSVGTQYF
size: .; D: .; V: TRBV28; J: TRBJ2-6; length: 15; DNA: TGTGCCAGCAGCTCCCACGCCGGGGGGGCCAACGTCCTGACTTTC; CDR3: CASSSHAGGANVLTF
size: .; D: TRBD2; V: TRBV27; J: TRBJ2-7; length: 16; DNA: TGTGCCAGCAGTTTCGGGACTAGCGGGGGAGTATACGAGCAGTACTTC; CDR3: CASSFGTSGGVYEQYF
size: .; D: .; V: TRBV5-1; J: TRBJ2-5; length: 13; DNA: TGCGCCAGCAGCTTGGGGCTAGCGCCGATCCAGTACTTC; CDR3: CASSLGLAPIQYF
size: .; D: TRBD1; V: TRBV3-1/TRBV3-2; J: TRBJ1-2; length: 13; DNA: TGTGCCAGCAGCCACAGGGGGCTGGATGGCTACACCTTC; CDR3: CASSHRGLDGYTF
size: .; D: TRBD1; V: TRBV28; J: TRBJ1-5; length: 15; DNA: TGTGCCAGCAGTCCGCCTCGACAGGGCGATCAGCCCCAGCATTTT; CDR3: CASSPPRQGDQPQHF
size: .; D: TRBD1; V: TRBV30; J: TRBJ2-7; length: 14; DNA: TGTGCCTGGAGCGGGACAGGGGGCGGTTACGAGCAGTACTTC; CDR3: CAWSGTGGGYEQYF
size: .; D: .; V: TRBV5-4; J: TRBJ2-3; length: 15; DNA: TGTGCCAGCAGCTTGAACAGGGCGGAAACAGATACGCAGTATTTT; CDR3: CASSLNRAETDTQYF
size: .; D: TRBD1; V: TRBV5-4; J: TRBJ1-3; length: 14; DNA: TGTGCCAGCAGCCTAGACAGGGATGGAAACACCATATATTTT; CDR3: CASSLDRDGNTIYF
size: .; D: TRBD1; V: TRBV6-5; J: TRBJ2-7; length: 14; DNA: TGTGCCAGCAGTTACTCCGGGACAGGGAGTCAGCAGTACTTC; CDR3: CASSYSGTGSQQYF
size: .; D: TRBD1; V: TRBV11-3; J: TRBJ2-7; length: 15; DNA: TGTGCCAGCAGCCCGGCTTCCGGGACAGCGGACGAGCAGTACTTC; CDR3: CASSPASGTADEQYF
size: once; D: TRBD2; V: TRBV4-3; J: TRBJ2-3; length: 22; DNA: TGCGCCAGCAGCCTCGAGGTAGGGGGACTAGCGGGAGGGCCTTCCATCTCGGATACGCAGTATTTT; CDR3: CASSLEVGGLAGGPSISDTQYF
size: .; D: TRBD1; V: TRBV27; J: TRBJ2-2; length: 16; DNA: TGTGCCAGCAGTTTAACGGGGACAGGGAGGTCCGGGGAGCTGTTTTTT; CDR3: CASSLTGTGRSGELFF
size: .; D: .; V: TRBV12-1; J: TRBJ1-2; length: 15; DNA: TGTGCCAGCAGCTTAAAGACTCAAACGGGCTATGGCTACACCTTC; CDR3: CASSLKTQTGYGYTF
size: .; D: TRBD2; V: TRBV3-1/TRBV3-2; J: TRBJ2-1; length: 17; DNA: TGTGCCAGCAGCCAAGAAGGCCTAGCGGAGAGACGGGATGAGCAGTTCTTC; CDR3: CASSQEGLAERRDEQFF
size: .; D: TRBD1; V: TRBV19; J: TRBJ1-3; length: 14; DNA: TGTGCCAGTACCCTTCGACAGGGAGAAAACACCATATATTTT; CDR3: CASTLRQGENTIYF
size: few; D: .; V: TRBV24-1; J: TRBJ2-5; length: 12; DNA: TGTGCCACCAGTGACTCGCGGGAGACCCAGTACTTC; CDR3: CATSDSRETQYF
size: once; D: TRBD1; V: TRBV5-6; J: TRBJ1-2; length: 13; DNA: TGTGCCAGCAGCTCCCCACAGGGGTATGGCTACACCTTC; CDR3: CASSSPQGYGYTF
size: .; D: .; V: TRBV7-2; J: TRBJ2-6; length: 15; DNA: TGTGCCAGCAGCCTACAGAGCTCTGGGGCCAACGTCCTGACTTTC; CDR3: CASSLQSSGANVLTF
size: .; D: .; V: TRBV7-8; J: TRBJ1-1; length: 16; DNA: TGTGCCAGCAGCTTAGGTTCTACAGGGACGACCACTGAAGCTTTCTTT; CDR3: CASSLGSTGTTTEAFF
size: once; D: .; V: TRBV9; J: TRBJ2-1; length: 13; DNA: TGTGCCAGCAGCGTAGCAGGTCTAAATGAGCAGTTCTTC; CDR3: CASSVAGLNEQFF
size: .; D: .; V: TRBV28; J: TRBJ2-1; length: 12; DNA: TGTGCCAGCAGTACACAGGTGAAAGAGCAGTTCTTC; CDR3: CASSTQVKEQFF
size: .; D: .; V: TRBV5-1; J: TRBJ2-7; length: 16; DNA: TGCGCCAGCAGCTTGGGGTCCGGCGGCTTAGGCGGGGAGCAGTACTTC; CDR3: CASSLGSGGLGGEQYF
size: few; D: .; V: TRBV11-1; J: TRBJ1-1; length: 16; DNA: TGTGCCAGCAGCCCCATGGGCTTGCTCGTGAACACTGAAGCTTTCTTT; CDR3: CASSPMGLLVNTEAFF
size: .; D: .; V: TRBV7-2; J: TRBJ2-7; length: 16; DNA: TGTGCCAGCAGCCCTCTAGGGGCTCGTCACTCCTACGAGCAGTACTTC; CDR3: CASSPLGARHSYEQYF
size: .; D: .; V: TRBV5-4; J: TRBJ2-1; length: 15; DNA: TGTGCCAGCAGCTCCACCCTAACGCTATACAATGAGCAGTTCTTC; CDR3: CASSSTLTLYNEQFF
size: once; D: .; V: TRBV29-1; J: TRBJ2-7; length: 11; DNA: TGCAGCGTTGAAGATCCTCCGGAGCAGTACTTC; CDR3: CSVEDPPEQYF
size: once; D: .; V: TRBV4-3; J: TRBJ1-5; length: 15; DNA: TGCGCCAGCAGCCAAGAGGTTCGGGGGAGAGGGTCCCAGCATTTT; CDR3: CASSQEVRGRGSQHF
size: .; D: .; V: TRBV28; J: TRBJ1-6; length: 14; DNA: TGTGCCAGCAGTCCCTCCCGGACGGGGTCACCCCTCCACTTT; CDR3: CASSPSRTGSPLHF
size: .; D: .; V: TRBV27; J: TRBJ1-2; length: 13; DNA: TGTGCCAGCAGTTTATCGGGCGACCCGGGCTACACCTTC; CDR3: CASSLSGDPGYTF
size: .; D: TRBD1; V: TRBV7-3; J: TRBJ2-1; length: 16; DNA: TGTGCCAGCAGCCGCCGGGCGGGACAGGGGGCACATGAGCAGTTCTTC; CDR3: CASSRRAGQGAHEQFF
size: .; D: .; V: TRBV27; J: TRBJ2-2; length: 15; DNA: TGTGCCAGCACCTCTGCGGGGGCGAGCACCGGGGAGCTGTTTTTT; CDR3: CASTSAGASTGELFF
size: .; D: TRBD2; V: TRBV6-5; J: TRBJ2-1; length: 13; DNA: TGTGCCAGCAGAGGGAGCGGGACTGGTGAGCAGTTCTTC; CDR3: CASRGSGTGEQFF
size: .; D: .; V: TRBV5-1; J: TRBJ2-5; length: 15; DNA: TGCGCCAGCAGCTTGGTGCAGGGTGGGCAGCAGACCCAGTACTTC; CDR3: CASSLVQGGQQTQYF
size: once; D: TRBD2; V: TRBV6-1; J: TRBJ2-7; length: 17; DNA: TGTGCCAGCAGTGAGCCTCGGGGAGGACTAGCGGTCTACGAGCAGTACTTC; CDR3: CASSEPRGGLAVYEQYF
size: .; D: TRBD2; V: TRBV27; J: TRBJ2-2; length: 15; DNA: TGTGCCAGCAGTTTTTCGCTAGCGGGGCCCGGGGAGCTGTTTTTT; CDR3: CASSFSLAGPGELFF
size: few; D: TRBD1; V: TRBV9; J: TRBJ1-3; length: 18; DNA: TGTGCCAGCTCGCGCAGGGGGGAGCAGGTGTCCTCTGGAAACACCATATATTTT; CDR3: CASSRRGEQVSSGNTIYF
size: .; D: .; V: TRBV2; J: TRBJ2-2; length: 13; DNA: TGTGCCAGCAGTGGTCAGAACACCGGGGAGCTGTTTTTT; CDR3: CASSGQNTGELFF
size: .; D: .; V: TRBV4-1; J: TRBJ1-1; length: 14; DNA: TGCGCCAGCAGCCCGATGGTAGGAGGCACTGAAGCTTTCTTT; CDR3: CASSPMVGGTEAFF
size: .; D: .; V: TRBV2; J: TRBJ2-2; length: 14; DNA: TGTGCCAGCACGAGGGAGACCTACACCGGGGAGCTGTTTTTT; CDR3: CASTRETYTGELFF
size: .; D: .; V: TRBV28; J: TRBJ2-1; length: 14; DNA: TGTGCCAGCAGCCCGCGGAATCCCTACAATGAGCAGTTCTTC; CDR3: CASSPRNPYNEQFF